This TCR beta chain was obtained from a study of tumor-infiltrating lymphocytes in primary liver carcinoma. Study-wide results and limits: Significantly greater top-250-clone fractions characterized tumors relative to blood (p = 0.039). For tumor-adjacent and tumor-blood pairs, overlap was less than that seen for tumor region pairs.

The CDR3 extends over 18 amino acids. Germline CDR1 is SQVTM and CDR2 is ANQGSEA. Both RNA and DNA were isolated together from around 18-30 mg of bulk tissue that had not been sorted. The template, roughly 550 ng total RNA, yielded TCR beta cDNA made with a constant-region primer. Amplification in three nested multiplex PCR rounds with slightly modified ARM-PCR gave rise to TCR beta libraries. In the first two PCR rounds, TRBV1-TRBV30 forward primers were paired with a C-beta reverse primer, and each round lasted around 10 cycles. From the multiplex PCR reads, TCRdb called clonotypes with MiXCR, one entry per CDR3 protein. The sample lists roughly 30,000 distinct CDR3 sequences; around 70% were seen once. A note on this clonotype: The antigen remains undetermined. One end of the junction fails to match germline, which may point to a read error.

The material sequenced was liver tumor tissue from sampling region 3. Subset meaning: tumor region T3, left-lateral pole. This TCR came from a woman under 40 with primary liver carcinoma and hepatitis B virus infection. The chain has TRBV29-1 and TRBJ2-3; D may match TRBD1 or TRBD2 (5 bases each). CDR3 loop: CSVEALCRVGVSTDTQYF. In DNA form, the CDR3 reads TGCAGCGTTGAAGCGTTGTGCAGGGTGGGGGTTAGCACAGATACACAGTATTTT.